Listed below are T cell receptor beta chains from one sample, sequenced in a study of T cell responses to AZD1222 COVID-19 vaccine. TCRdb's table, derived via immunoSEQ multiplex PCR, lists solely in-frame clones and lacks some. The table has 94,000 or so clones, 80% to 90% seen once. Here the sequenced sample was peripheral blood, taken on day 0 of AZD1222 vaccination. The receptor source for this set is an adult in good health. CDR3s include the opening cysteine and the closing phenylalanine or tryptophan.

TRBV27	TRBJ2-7	CASSLSWGQSYEQYF
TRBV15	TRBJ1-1	CATSRDPQGNTEAFF
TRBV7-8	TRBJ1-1	CASSSPLRDRVNTEAFF
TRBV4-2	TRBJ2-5	CASSQEGPWGTQYF
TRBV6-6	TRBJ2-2	CASSYDRDTGELFF
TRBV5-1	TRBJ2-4	CASSLEGYPGGKNIQYF
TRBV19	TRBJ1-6	CASSPDRANSPLHF
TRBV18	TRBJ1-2	CASSPQHSTGSISNYGYTF
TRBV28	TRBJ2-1	CASSLTQENYNEQFF
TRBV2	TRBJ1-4	CASSEKSWGARGNEKLFF
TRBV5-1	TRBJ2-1	CASSIGLAGGLEQFF
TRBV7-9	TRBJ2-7	CASSPPGAVGSRYF
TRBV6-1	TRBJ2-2	CASSEAWSHTGELFF
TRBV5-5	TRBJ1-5	CASSLGVHDAIVSNQPQHF
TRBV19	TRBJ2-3	CASSISADTQYF
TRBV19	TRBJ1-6	CASSASRTTRVNSPLHF
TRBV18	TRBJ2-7	CASSVTGHEQYF
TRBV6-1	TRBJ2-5	CASSQRAEETQYF
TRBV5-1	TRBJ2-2	CASSLDGWGTGELFF
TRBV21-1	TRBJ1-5	CASSNRRTDHSNQPQHF
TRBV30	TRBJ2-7	CAWNDPFRYEQYF
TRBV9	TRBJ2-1	CASSVSQSPYNEQFF
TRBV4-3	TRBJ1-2	CASSQMRGSSYGYTF
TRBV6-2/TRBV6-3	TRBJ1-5	CASSYSSQFPDQPQHF
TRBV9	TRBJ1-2	CASSVGSGSGGYTF
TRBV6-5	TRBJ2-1	CASKGLAGGPNEQFF
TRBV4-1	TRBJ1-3	CASSDRRVRGNTIYF
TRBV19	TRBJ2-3	CASCQGNTDTQYF
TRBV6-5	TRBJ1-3	CASSATANSGNTIYF
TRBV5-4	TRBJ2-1	CASSPGARSYNEQFF
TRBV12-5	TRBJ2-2	CASGLVAGELFF
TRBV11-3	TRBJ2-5	CASSRDRVSETQYF
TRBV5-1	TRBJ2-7	CASSLAVGGRGIEQYF
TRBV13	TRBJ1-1	CASSTRTRLNTEAFF
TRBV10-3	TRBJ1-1	CAIRRADTEAFF
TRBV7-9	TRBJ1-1	CASSQLNTEAFF
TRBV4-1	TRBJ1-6	CASSQGNMGLDNSPLHF
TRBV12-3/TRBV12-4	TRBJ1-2	CASSPIREGGYTF
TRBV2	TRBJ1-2	CASSEGRDYGYTF
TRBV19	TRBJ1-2	CASSEPQGPTVNYGYTF
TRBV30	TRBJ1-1	CAWSYPVVGERNTEAFF
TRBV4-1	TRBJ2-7	CASSQAFGDRFSEQYF
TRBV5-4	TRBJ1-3	CASSLDPANSGNTIYF
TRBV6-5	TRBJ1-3	CASRTKGNTIYF
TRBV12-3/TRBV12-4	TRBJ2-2	CASSLQFTGELFF
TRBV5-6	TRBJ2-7	CASSRGAGQGYYEQYF
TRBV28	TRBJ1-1	CASRISGFTMNTEAFF
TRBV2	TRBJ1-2	CAGEGLTRGYTF
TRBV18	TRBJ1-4	CASSPGWDEKLFF
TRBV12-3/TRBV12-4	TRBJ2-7	CASSLGYSYEQYF
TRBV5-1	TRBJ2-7	CASSLTGYEQYF
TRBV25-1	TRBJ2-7	CASGTGIPVPPYEQYF
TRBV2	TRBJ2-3	CASRRTANTDTQYF
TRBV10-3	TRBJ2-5	CAISVLLAGEETQYF
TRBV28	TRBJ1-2	CASSLSRDSYGYTF
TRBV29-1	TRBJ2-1	CSVALATLYNEQFF
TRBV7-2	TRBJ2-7	CASSSGQGGEQYF
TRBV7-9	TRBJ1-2	CASSKAADSLNYGYTF
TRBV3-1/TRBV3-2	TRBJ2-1	CASSQGDEQFF
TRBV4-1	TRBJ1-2	CASSQDLAGRGYGYTF